Listed here are 18 T cell receptor beta chains from one sample, sequenced in a study of CD8 T cells in ankylosing spondylitis. TCRdb redid the calling of the 5' RACE reads with MiXCR, one entry per CDR3 protein. The sample has 150,000 to 200,000 distinct CDR3 sequences; around a sixth are singletons. The sequenced sample was blood, either unsorted or a sorted T cell fraction (not recorded which). The receptor set was obtained from a male donor under 30 with ankylosing spondylitis or in good health (not recorded which).

This clonotype was counted many times. The rearrangement joins TRBV20-1 to TRBJ2-1; no clear D gene. The germline V gene encodes CDR1 DFQATT and CDR2 SNEGSKA (reference sequence). V lost 6 bases to trimming and J lost 0 bases, with 12 bases between them. The CDR3 sequence is 14 residues long. The CDR3 region is CSATAPSSYNEQFF. CDR3 coding DNA: TGCAGTGCCACCGCTCCGAGCTCCTACAATGAGCAGTTCTTC.

This clonotype was recorded many times. The chain employs TRBV7-2 and TRBJ2-3, with TRBD2 identical over 10 bases. Germline V CDR1 and CDR2: SGHTA, FQGNSA. The trim removed 4 bases at V and 2 bases at J, leaving 6 bases unmatched. This CDR3 spans 16 amino acids. For the CDR3, the DNA is TGTGCCAGCAGCTCCCTAGCGGGAGCCGACACAGATACGCAGTATTTT. It yields the protein CASSSLAGADTDTQYF.

This clonotype has ten or more counts. V gene TRBV27 combines with J gene TRBJ2-1; D is possibly TRBD2 (5 bases). V shed 0 bases and J shed 4 bases, with 10 bases lying between them. Germline V gene lookup returns CDR1 MNHEY and CDR2 SMNVEV (reference sequence). The length of the CDR3 is 15 residues. The CDR3 here is CASSLSGSPYNEQFF. The CDR3 coding sequence is TGTGCCAGCAGTTTATCGGGGAGCCCTTACAATGAGCAGTTCTTC.

The sample holds many counts of this clonotype. The chain links TRBV4-3 to TRBJ2-3, with D possibly matching TRBD1 (5 bases). The CDR3 spans 15 residues. The germline V gene encodes CDR1 LGHNA and CDR2 YSLEER. V was clipped by 6 bases and J by 0 bases, with 13 bases between them. CDR3 sequence (DNA): TGCGCCAGCAGAGCTACAGGAGCTAGCACAGATACGCAGTATTTT. Protein: CASRATGASTDTQYF.

The table lists this clonotype with many counts. This chain links TRBV7-8 with TRBJ2-4; the D gene is possibly TRBD1 (5 bases). The CDR3 is 14 amino acids. Trimming took off 1 base at V and 4 bases at J, with 8 bases between the two ends. Germline lookup yields CDR1 SGHVS and CDR2 FQNEAQ. The CDR3 protein is CASSLDSGKNIQYF. CDR3 in DNA: TGTGCCAGCAGCTTAGATTCAGGGAAAAACATTCAGTACTTC. The variable domain in full, completed from reference TRBV7-8 and TRBJ2-4, reads GAGVSQSPRYKVAKRGQDVALRCDPISGHVSLFWYQQALGQGPEFLTYFQNEAQLDKSGLPSDRFFAERPEGSVSTLKIQRTQQEDSAVYLCASSLDSGKNIQYFGAGTRLSVL.

This clonotype appeared many times. The V and J genes are TRBV12-3 or TRBV12-4 and TRBJ2-7; 7 nucleotides align to TRBD2. With V trimmed by 7 bases and J by 2 bases, 5 bases remained unmatched. The CDR3 is 13 residues long. The CDR3 nucleotides are TGTGCCAGCACCGGACTAGAGACCTACGAGCAGTACTTC. This translates into CASTGLETYEQYF.

This clonotype has ten or more counts. V is TRBV27 and J is TRBJ2-3; D is perhaps TRBD2 (6 bases). This CDR3 region has 15 residues. V was cut by 1 base and J by 3 bases, with 11 bases left in between. Germline CDR1 MNHEY, CDR2 SMNVEV (reference sequence). CDR3 in amino acids: CASSLYRERTDTQYF. The DNA for the CDR3 is TGTGCCAGCAGTTTATACCGGGAGAGGACAGATACGCAGTATTTT.

This clonotype has ten or more counts. The V and J genes are TRBV24-1 and TRBJ2-2; 8 bases agree with TRBD1. V dropped 9 bases and J dropped 3; count of bases not matched to a gene: 8. The CDR3 contains 15 residues. Germline loops: CDR1 KGHDR, CDR2 SFDVKD. The CDR3 loop reads CATEPDRGHTGELFF. The DNA of the CDR3 is TGTGCCACCGAGCCAGACAGGGGCCACACCGGGGAGCTGTTTTTT.

This sequence joins TRBV6-2 or TRBV6-3 and TRBJ2-1, with D unclear. The V gene's germline CDR1 is MNHEY and CDR2 SVGEGT. The CDR3 has 11 residues. V lost 5 bases and J lost 15, with 14 bases in between. The chain's CDR3 is CASSNTRVLFF. CDR3 nucleotide sequence: TGTGCCAGCAGTAACACCCGGGTTCTGTTCTTC.

This clonotype was counted at least ten times. The rearrangement joins TRBV4-2 to TRBJ2-6; D is ambiguous. CDR1 is LGHNA and CDR2 is YNFKEQ in the germline V gene. Between the trimmed V and J ends, which lost 5 bases and 3 bases, there was a span of 11 bases. The CDR3 extends over 15 amino acids. The CDR3 here is CASSFMRYGANVLTF. In DNA form, the CDR3 reads TGTGCCAGCAGCTTTATGAGGTATGGGGCCAACGTCCTGACTTTC.

J is TRBJ2-3 and V is TRBV29-1; the match to TRBD1 covers 8 bases. J was trimmed by 1 base and V by 4 bases; bases with no gene match: 1. The length of the CDR3 is 13 residues. Germline V gives CDR1 SQVTM, CDR2 ANQGSEA. CDR3 DNA: TGCAGCGTTGTGACAGGGGGCACAGATACGCAGTATTTT. Residues: CSVVTGGTDTQYF.

This chain links TRBV4-2 with TRBJ2-7; perhaps TRBD1 as D (5 bases). Deletions cut 0 bases from V and 3 bases from J, with 12 bases between. CDR3 length: 15 residues. Germline V lookup: CDR1 LGHNA, CDR2 YNFKEQ. The chain's CDR3 is CASSQDGRVGYEQYF. DNA of the CDR3: TGTGCCAGCAGCCAAGATGGCAGGGTGGGCTACGAGCAGTACTTC.

The V call is TRBV7-6, the J call TRBJ2-5, with 10 bases aligning to TRBD1. The length of the CDR3 is 17 residues. Germline assignment: CDR1 SGHVS and CDR2 FNYEAQ. Trimming removed 4 bases from V and 2 bases from J; junction bases left unmatched: 10. CDR3 amino acids: CASSSSRPGQGQETQYF. The CDR3 DNA is TGTGCCAGCAGCTCTTCCCGACCGGGACAGGGGCAAGAGACCCAGTACTTC.

The chain links TRBV5-4 to TRBJ2-5, with 12 bases aligning to TRBD1. The germline V gene has CDR1 SGHNT and CDR2 YYREEE (reference sequence). This CDR3 comprises 17 residues. J lost 1 base, V lost 4 bases, and 8 bases had no gene match. CDR3 sequence (DNA): TGTGCCAGCAGCCCTTTCGGGACAGGGGGCAGCCAAGAGACCCAGTACTTC. Its translation: CASSPFGTGGSQETQYF.

This chain links TRBV20-1 with TRBJ2-3, with TRBD2 identical over 7 bases. This CDR3 spans 14 amino acids. Germline CDR1 is DFQATT and CDR2 is SNEGSKA (reference sequence). J lost 3 bases, V lost 3 bases, and 6 bases had no gene match. For the CDR3, the DNA is TGCAGTGCTAGGCGCGGGAGCCAAACAGATACGCAGTATTTT. Its protein is CSARRGSQTDTQYF.

The table lists this clonotype with many counts. The chain is built from TRBV5-1 and TRBJ2-3; D is perhaps TRBD2 (6 bases). CDR3 length equals 13 residues. Trimming pared 3 bases from V and 5 bases from J, leaving 10 bases between. The germline V gene has CDR1 SGHRS and CDR2 YFSETQ. The DNA of the CDR3 is TGCGCCAGCAGCTACGGGAGTGGAGATACGCAGTATTTT. Protein: CASSYGSGDTQYF.

The chain has TRBV18 and TRBJ2-1, with 8 bases matching TRBD1. CDR1 and CDR2 (germline): KGHSH, LQKENI. V trimming: 2 bases; J trimming: 6 bases; junction bases outside the gene matches: 6. This CDR3 is built from 15 residues. CDR3 sequence: CASSPGQGGSNEQFF. For the CDR3, the DNA is TGTGCCAGCTCACCAGGACAGGGTGGATCCAATGAGCAGTTCTTC.

This clonotype has a count of ten or more. The chain carries TRBV24-1 and TRBJ2-5; the D gene is possibly TRBD2 (6 bases). Between the trimmed V and J ends, which lost 9 bases and 6 bases, there was a span of 10 bases. Germline V gives CDR1 KGHDR, CDR2 SFDVKD. The CDR3 covers 11 residues. This chain's CDR3 is CATGGTKTQYF. CDR3 in DNA: TGTGCCACCGGCGGGACCAAGACCCAGTACTTC.